This is a list of T cell receptor beta chains from one sample in a study of blood T cells in healthy people across ages. TCRdb called the 5' RACE reads again in MiXCR, with one record for every CDR3 protein. The repertoire has roughly 800,000 distinct CDR3 sequences, about 25% of them found once; the top ten carry more than 3%. These data also formed part of another study, on T cells of mothers and their children.

Input material: blood. Receptors originate from a boy younger than 18 in good health. CDR3s include the opening cysteine and the closing phenylalanine or tryptophan. Each record gives: CDR3 protein, V gene, J gene.

CDR3 protein: CASSLAVTPGANVLTF
V gene: TRBV7-2
J gene: TRBJ2-6

CDR3 protein: CASSLKAASGELFF
V gene: TRBV7-3
J gene: TRBJ2-2

CDR3 protein: CATTKGGDPDTQYF
V gene: TRBV18
J gene: TRBJ2-3

CDR3 protein: CASSQGTTSGETQYF
V gene: TRBV7-2
J gene: TRBJ2-5

CDR3 protein: CASSLRAILGWF
V gene: TRBV5-1
J gene: TRBJ2-3

CDR3 protein: CASRPTAGVMYNEQFF
V gene: TRBV28
J gene: TRBJ2-1

CDR3 protein: CASSLSDSGNTIYF
V gene: TRBV5-1
J gene: TRBJ1-3

CDR3 protein: CASRLPPGGRGNYEQYF
V gene: TRBV28
J gene: TRBJ2-7

CDR3 protein: CASSLEGMDYEQYF
V gene: TRBV7-2
J gene: TRBJ2-7

CDR3 protein: CASSDGRPPGNNEQFF
V gene: TRBV25-1
J gene: -

CDR3 protein: CSVGDRVNSVDGYTF
V gene: TRBV29-1
J gene: TRBJ1-2

CDR3 protein: CSVDVPRTLADTQYF
V gene: TRBV29-1
J gene: TRBJ2-3

CDR3 protein: CASTPGGSFNQPQHF
V gene: TRBV28
J gene: TRBJ1-5

CDR3 protein: CATSREAGGRETQYF
V gene: TRBV15
J gene: TRBJ2-5

CDR3 protein: CASSLGALAKNIQYF
V gene: TRBV5-6
J gene: TRBJ2-4

CDR3 protein: CASSRERTEAFF
V gene: TRBV4-1
J gene: TRBJ1-1

CDR3 protein: CAWSYTGVVEQYF
V gene: TRBV30
J gene: TRBJ2-7

CDR3 protein: CASSYSTWPRYEQYF
V gene: TRBV6-2/TRBV6-3
J gene: -

CDR3 protein: CASGNVRGAAYEQYF
V gene: TRBV28
J gene: TRBJ2-7

CDR3 protein: CASSPWDSNSGNTIYF
V gene: TRBV7-2
J gene: TRBJ1-3

CDR3 protein: CASSLALVNWGQDNEQYF
V gene: TRBV12-3/TRBV12-4
J gene: TRBJ2-7

CDR3 protein: CASSLDRALRSTEAFF
V gene: TRBV6-1
J gene: TRBJ1-1

CDR3 protein: CASSRSGLGSYNEQFF
V gene: TRBV11-2
J gene: TRBJ2-1

CDR3 protein: CSARGYNPDRRYGYTF
V gene: TRBV20-1
J gene: TRBJ1-2

CDR3 protein: CASSHPRETQYF
V gene: TRBV12-3/TRBV12-4
J gene: TRBJ2-5

CDR3 protein: CASSPWAREDEQFF
V gene: TRBV7-2
J gene: -

CDR3 protein: CASSLGLVVKGSNEKLFF
V gene: TRBV7-2
J gene: TRBJ1-4

CDR3 protein: CASSQIQGPSSYEQYF
V gene: TRBV7-9
J gene: TRBJ2-7

CDR3 protein: CASSLVSEGAYEQYF
V gene: TRBV28
J gene: TRBJ2-7

CDR3 protein: CASSLTGFYGYTF
V gene: TRBV12-3/TRBV12-4
J gene: TRBJ1-2

CDR3 protein: CATSRDIAGGPDTQYF
V gene: TRBV15
J gene: TRBJ2-3

CDR3 protein: CASSSWTSGAQETQYF
V gene: TRBV5-1
J gene: -

CDR3 protein: CASSQTSWTKETQYF
V gene: TRBV7-2
J gene: TRBJ2-5

CDR3 protein: CASSAGAGGSSYNEQFF
V gene: TRBV7-2
J gene: TRBJ2-1

CDR3 protein: CSVTSGTEDNEQFF
V gene: TRBV29-1
J gene: TRBJ2-1

CDR3 protein: CSVWGQETQYF
V gene: TRBV29-1
J gene: TRBJ2-5

CDR3 protein: CSAGAVQETQYF
V gene: TRBV29-1
J gene: TRBJ2-5

CDR3 protein: CAISESWLGSSDTQYF
V gene: TRBV10-3
J gene: TRBJ2-3

CDR3 protein: CSVGGGSSYNEQFF
V gene: TRBV29-1
J gene: TRBJ2-1

CDR3 protein: CSVGRTSGRGDEQFF
V gene: TRBV29-1
J gene: TRBJ2-1

CDR3 protein: CASSQGEGLAYEQYF
V gene: TRBV18
J gene: TRBJ2-7

CDR3 protein: CASSFSTDTQYF
V gene: TRBV5-1
J gene: TRBJ2-3

CDR3 protein: CASSRWWGTEETQYF
V gene: TRBV28
J gene: TRBJ2-5

CDR3 protein: CASSRDGTQYF
V gene: TRBV6-2/TRBV6-3
J gene: TRBJ2-5

CDR3 protein: CASSPSGTGTPYEQYF
V gene: TRBV28
J gene: -

CDR3 protein: CASKITGNHPSNEKLFF
V gene: TRBV6-1
J gene: TRBJ1-4

CDR3 protein: CASMGVGTLGYEQYF
V gene: TRBV28
J gene: -

CDR3 protein: CASSLILPGGGVETQYF
V gene: TRBV6-1
J gene: TRBJ2-5

CDR3 protein: CASRRQGLVDTF
V gene: TRBV28
J gene: TRBJ1-2

CDR3 protein: CASSKTGASGTYEQYF
V gene: TRBV6-1
J gene: TRBJ2-7

CDR3 protein: CASSSSGGSGELFF
V gene: TRBV27
J gene: TRBJ2-2

CDR3 protein: CSASARNTGELFF
V gene: TRBV20-1
J gene: TRBJ2-2

CDR3 protein: CASSFSGTGVAFF
V gene: TRBV7-3
J gene: TRBJ1-1

CDR3 protein: CASSVGAGTSGSYEQFF
V gene: TRBV9
J gene: -